These T cell receptor beta chains were read from a single sample in a study of T-cell memory formation after mild COVID-19. In TCRdb, the 5' RACE reads were re-called with MiXCR into one record per CDR3 protein. This sample carries 250,000 to 300,000 distinct CDR3 sequences, around 15% of them seen once, and the ten largest clones take 20% to 25%. The sequenced sample was PBMCs or a T cell subset sorted from them (not recorded which). Receptor source: a young man who had mild COVID-19 (a few samples of this study predate the infection). Cell type and time point are not known. Both conserved end residues are part of each CDR3. The order of the fields is V gene, clone size, J gene, D gene, CDR3 protein, CDR3 DNA. A D gene is named only where the DNA matches it firmly. Not every row has a clone size; where given, it reads once, few, many or a size class.

V gene: TRBV4-3; clone size: -; J gene: TRBJ2-4; D gene: -; CDR3 protein: CASSQDEPTGQNIQYF; CDR3 DNA: TGCGCCAGCAGCCAAGATGAACCAACGGGACAAAACATTCAGTACTTC
V gene: TRBV10-2; clone size: -; J gene: TRBJ1-2; D gene: -; CDR3 protein: CASSRGGEGYGYTF; CDR3 DNA: TGCGCCAGCAGCCGGGGCGGGGAAGGATATGGCTACACCTTC
V gene: TRBV20-1; clone size: -; J gene: TRBJ2-1; D gene: -; CDR3 protein: CSAREASADSYNEQFF; CDR3 DNA: TGCAGTGCTAGAGAGGCTAGCGCGGACTCCTACAATGAGCAGTTCTTC
V gene: TRBV4-1; clone size: few; J gene: TRBJ1-5; D gene: -; CDR3 protein: CASSQGSRDGNQPQHF; CDR3 DNA: TGCGCCAGCAGCCAAGGGAGCCGGGACGGCAATCAGCCCCAGCATTTT
V gene: TRBV5-1; clone size: few; J gene: TRBJ2-2; D gene: TRBD1; CDR3 protein: CASSAGQGAEKNTGELFF; CDR3 DNA: TGCGCCAGCAGCGCGGGACAGGGAGCAGAAAAAAATACCGGGGAGCTGTTTTTT
V gene: TRBV18; clone size: few; J gene: TRBJ1-2; D gene: TRBD1; CDR3 protein: CASSPVDRGVSYGYTF; CDR3 DNA: TGTGCCAGCTCACCCGTCGACAGGGGGGTTAGCTATGGCTACACCTTC
V gene: TRBV30; clone size: few; J gene: TRBJ2-7; D gene: -; CDR3 protein: CAWSDGAAYEQYF; CDR3 DNA: TGTGCCTGGAGTGACGGGGCCGCCTACGAGCAGTACTTC
V gene: TRBV20-1; clone size: -; J gene: TRBJ2-1; D gene: -; CDR3 protein: CSANDGRGGDEQFF; CDR3 DNA: TGCAGTGCAAACGACGGACGTGGCGGCGATGAGCAGTTCTTC
V gene: TRBV6-6; clone size: few; J gene: TRBJ1-3; D gene: -; CDR3 protein: CASSYFDSGNTIYF; CDR3 DNA: TGTGCCAGCAGTTATTTTGACTCTGGAAACACCATATATTTT
V gene: TRBV24-1; clone size: few; J gene: TRBJ2-1; D gene: TRBD2; CDR3 protein: CATSDGVAGGSYNEQFF; CDR3 DNA: TGTGCCACCAGTGATGGGGTAGCGGGGGGCTCCTACAATGAGCAGTTCTTC
V gene: TRBV3-1; clone size: few; J gene: TRBJ2-1; D gene: -; CDR3 protein: CASSQDGGRINEQFF; CDR3 DNA: TGTGCCAGCAGCCAAGATGGGGGCCGGATCAATGAGCAGTTCTTC
V gene: TRBV15; clone size: -; J gene: TRBJ1-1; D gene: -; CDR3 protein: CATREYMNTEAFF; CDR3 DNA: TGTGCCACCAGAGAGTACATGAACACTGAAGCTTTCTTT
V gene: TRBV5-6; clone size: few; J gene: TRBJ2-1; D gene: -; CDR3 protein: CASSWGGASEQFF; CDR3 DNA: TGTGCCAGCAGTTGGGGGGGGGCCAGTGAGCAGTTCTTC